This T cell receptor beta chain was sequenced during a study of shared clonotypes between healthy human individuals (dated by TCRdb to 2020 to 2021). For context, the study as a whole: Two women and a few men aged 18 to 49 years were included in the cohort. For each donor, CD4 naive and CD4 memory were each given three plates, CD8 naive was given two plates, and CD8 memory was given one plate. Per donor, leukapheresis produced somewhere between about 0.94 and 10 billion PBMCs. Libraries were prepared and TCR repertoires were sequenced by different laboratories using diverse techniques, in order to increase sequencing depth and limit assay-specific biases. To estimate repertoire size and how much clonotype sharing occurs between individuals, the study deeply sequenced the blood TCR repertoires of five healthy adults.

The table lists this clone with a count of one. Its antigen remains undetermined. Base qualities are not recorded, but no much larger clone differs from it by a single base. TCR CDR3 regions were amplified from genomic DNA by multiplex PCR using the deep immunoSEQ assay. Extracted genomic DNA from each cell subset was spread evenly across all wells of several immunoSEQ 96-well plates, with each plate serving as a replicate. For sorted subsets, each replicate PCR was loaded with 200 ng genomic DNA, equivalent to approximately 27,000 T cell genomes. The purified libraries were quantified using a Qubit 3.0 fluorometer, sized with a Bioanalyzer 2100, and then quantified again using the KAPA Library Quantification kit. A separate single-read 150-cycle Illumina NextSeq 550 flow cell was used to sequence each immunoSEQ 96-well plate. The study's own analysis went as follows. Because only junctional sequences without quality scores were contained in the immunoSEQ output, filtering matching that applied to full-length reads could not be performed. Sequences were annotated with PyIR, a Python wrapper for IgBLAST v1.9, using IMGT germline references to assign V/J genes and CDR3. Reads were filtered out if the reads had weak V/J assignments (E-value above 1e-6), no CDR3, stop codons, out-of-frame junctions, or ambiguous translated residues. A V3J clonotype was defined by an identical inferred V gene, J gene, and CDR3 amino acid sequence. To compute the percentage overlap between repertoires, the number of shared unique clonotypes was divided by the size of the smaller repertoire. Repertoire richness was assessed with RTK rarefaction, the Chao1 estimator, and Recon v2.1 estimates of unobserved clonotypes. For all TCRbeta clonotypes obtained by the gDNA method from several donors, generation probabilities were computed with OLGA. TCRdb limited this immuneACCESS table to in-frame rearrangements with V and J called. A share of clones is missing; checked studies link under half to unresolved V genes, and the rest is unexplained. V, J and clone size derive from that table, while D and trimming were established from the DNA sequence. The sample table records hundreds of thousands of clones; 60% to 75% of these occur just once. The top ten constitute roughly 1.9% of the sample.

The donors were healthy, HIV-negative adults who had no recently reported acute infections or vaccinations. Every donor was a Caucasian adult living in Nashville, Tennessee, USA. Magnetic negative selection was used to enrich CD4+ T cells, after which naive cells were positively selected on CD45RA and the negative fraction became the memory subset. Blood was collected by leukapheresis, and PBMCs were isolated by Ficoll-Histopaque density gradient centrifugation and then cryopreserved in liquid nitrogen vapor phase. Analytical flow cytometry was used to check the purity and quantity of each magnetically sorted T cell population. Genomic DNA was isolated from every sorted fraction and measured by UV absorbance on a Nanodrop 2000c. V loses 7 bases, J loses 4 bases, and the germline ends lie 17 bases apart. From the germline V gene, CDR1 is MDHEN and CDR2 is SYDVKM. Measured from the cysteine to the phenylalanine, the CDR3 is 14 residues long. Only the CDR3 region is kept as DNA, spanning 42 bases read in frame from base 1.

The research as a whole found: Sharing across a handful of donors was observed for around 5% of naive CD4, under 4% of naive CD8, around 2.5% of memory CD4, and about 0.39% of memory CD8 clonotypes. Because the study included a small number of donors, the genetic and exposure-history diversity represented was limited. Compared with non-shared clonotypes, clonotypes shared by all four sorted-subset donors had higher generation probabilities. Only blood was sampled, and tissue TCR repertoires likely differ from those in blood. Pairwise subsampling indicated that sequencing depth was expected to affect the degree of clonotype sharing among donors. Rarefaction of sorted-subset datasets indicated incomplete sequencing despite the large sequencing depth. Estimated clonotype richness was generally larger for naive than for memory subsets.

Sequences were obtained from memory CD4+ T cells sorted from blood. The cell subset or site label corresponds to: CD45RA-negative fraction. This sequence originates from a woman aged 30 to 39 in good health. The receptor chain draws on TRBV28 and TRBJ2-7; the D gene is perhaps TRBD1 or TRBD2, as each covers 5 bases. CDR3 region: CASISSGTGYEQYF. The nucleotide sequence is TGTGCCAGCATCTCGTCCGGGACGGGATACGAGCAGTACTTC.